The rows below give T cell receptor beta chains drawn from one sample of a study of T cells in Graves' hyperthyroidism and ophthalmopathy. TCRdb reprocessed the multiplex PCR reads with MiXCR, giving one entry per CDR3 protein. Found here are around 300,000 distinct CDR3 sequences, roughly 13% of them singletons; the top ten hold approximately 8.6%. What was sequenced was blood. The receptors were gathered from a woman aged 30 to 39 with Graves' hyperthyroidism that later progressed to Graves' ophthalmopathy. Each CDR3 is given with its conserved first and last residue. Fields, in order: clone size, D gene, V gene, J gene, CDR3 DNA, CDR3 protein. The D gene is left open where the match is weak. A clone size is listed for some rows: how often the clone was seen (once, few, many), or a class if it is expanded.

clone_size: many
d_call: TRBD2
v_call: TRBV6-7
j_call: TRBJ2-1
cdr3_nt: TGTGCCAGCAGTTACCCCACGAATGGCGGGAGGACCTACAATGAGCAGTTCTTC
cdr3_aa: CASSYPTNGGRTYNEQFF

clone_size: many
d_call: TRBD2
v_call: TRBV20-1
j_call: TRBJ2-3
cdr3_nt: TGCAGTGCTAGTTGGGCTAGCGGGCCCACTAGCACAGATACGCAGTATTTT
cdr3_aa: CSASWASGPTSTDTQYF

clone_size: many
d_call: TRBD1
v_call: TRBV2
j_call: TRBJ1-1
cdr3_nt: TGTGCCAGCCGTACAATCGGACAGGGTGTTCAGGCTTTCTTT
cdr3_aa: CASRTIGQGVQAFF

clone_size: many
d_call: -
v_call: TRBV18
j_call: TRBJ2-1
cdr3_nt: TGTGCCAGCTCACCACCTCCAGAGGGCGTGTTCAATGAGCAGTTCTTC
cdr3_aa: CASSPPPEGVFNEQFF

clone_size: many
d_call: TRBD1
v_call: TRBV6-1
j_call: TRBJ1-2
cdr3_nt: TGTGCCAGCAGTTATTCAACCGTCCCGACAGGGAGATATGGCTACACCTTC
cdr3_aa: CASSYSTVPTGRYGYTF

clone_size: few
d_call: -
v_call: TRBV7-8
j_call: TRBJ2-2
cdr3_nt: TGTGCCAGCGGGCGACTCCTGAACACCGGGGAGCTGTTTTTT
cdr3_aa: CASGRLLNTGELFF

clone_size: many
d_call: TRBD2
v_call: TRBV20-1
j_call: TRBJ2-2
cdr3_nt: TGCAGTGCTAGAACGACTAGCGGGACCGGGGAGCTGTTTTTT
cdr3_aa: CSARTTSGTGELFF

clone_size: many
d_call: -
v_call: TRBV2
j_call: TRBJ2-1
cdr3_nt: TGTGCCAGCAGACAACGAGACGAAAGCTACAATGAGCAGTTCTTC
cdr3_aa: CASRQRDESYNEQFF

clone_size: few
d_call: -
v_call: TRBV6-4
j_call: TRBJ2-7
cdr3_nt: TGTGCCAGCGGAATCTGGGGGATAGGTAGCTACGAGCAGTACTTC
cdr3_aa: CASGIWGIGSYEQYF

clone_size: many
d_call: -
v_call: TRBV7-8
j_call: TRBJ2-1
cdr3_nt: TGTGCCAGCAGCCAGTTGTGGGAGGAAGGCAATGAGCAGTTCTTC
cdr3_aa: CASSQLWEEGNEQFF

clone_size: -
d_call: -
v_call: TRBV5-8
j_call: TRBJ2-1
cdr3_nt: TGTGCCAGCAGCAGTAACGAACAGGTATATGACAATGAGCAGTTCTTC
cdr3_aa: CASSSNEQVYDNEQFF

clone_size: many
d_call: -
v_call: TRBV2
j_call: TRBJ2-5
cdr3_nt: TGTGCCAGCAGTGAACAGGGGGGACAAGAGACCCAGTACTTC
cdr3_aa: CASSEQGGQETQYF

clone_size: many
d_call: TRBD1
v_call: TRBV7-9
j_call: TRBJ2-7
cdr3_nt: TGTGCCAGCAGGGTGGACAGGGGCTACGAGCAGTACTTC
cdr3_aa: CASRVDRGYEQYF

clone_size: -
d_call: -
v_call: TRBV28
j_call: TRBJ1-5
cdr3_nt: TGTGCCAGCAGTAGCATCGGGGCAGGACAGCCCCAGCATTTT
cdr3_aa: CASSSIGAGQPQHF

clone_size: many
d_call: -
v_call: TRBV11-2
j_call: TRBJ2-3
cdr3_nt: TGTGCCAGCAGCCCGATGCCGGGACTCATCACAGATACGCAGTATTTT
cdr3_aa: CASSPMPGLITDTQYF

clone_size: many
d_call: -
v_call: TRBV12-3/TRBV12-4
j_call: TRBJ2-6
cdr3_nt: TGTGCCAGCAGTCTAGTTGGTGGGGCCAACGTCCTGACTTTC
cdr3_aa: CASSLVGGANVLTF

clone_size: many
d_call: -
v_call: TRBV27
j_call: TRBJ2-3
cdr3_nt: TGTGCCAGCAGTTCCCACGCCCGCACAGATACGCAGTATTTT
cdr3_aa: CASSSHARTDTQYF

clone_size: many
d_call: -
v_call: TRBV5-1
j_call: TRBJ2-2
cdr3_nt: TGCGCCAGCAGCTTTTCTGCGACCACGAACACCGGGGAGCTGTTTTTT
cdr3_aa: CASSFSATTNTGELFF

clone_size: many
d_call: -
v_call: TRBV28
j_call: TRBJ1-5
cdr3_nt: TGTGCCAGCAGCCTGACAGGCCATAGCAATCAGCCCCAGCATTTT
cdr3_aa: CASSLTGHSNQPQHF

clone_size: -
d_call: -
v_call: TRBV11-3
j_call: TRBJ2-5
cdr3_nt: TGTGCCAGCAGCTTAGGGGGTTACGCACACGGAGACATTCAAGAGACCCAGTACTTC
cdr3_aa: CASSLGGYAHGDIQETQYF

clone_size: few
d_call: -
v_call: TRBV4-3
j_call: TRBJ2-3
cdr3_nt: TGCGCCAGCAGCCTACGATGGGCGGCAGATACGCAGTATTTT
cdr3_aa: CASSLRWAADTQYF

clone_size: many
d_call: -
v_call: TRBV7-2
j_call: TRBJ1-3
cdr3_nt: TGTGCCAGCAGCACGGGACTTGGAAACACCATATATTTT
cdr3_aa: CASSTGLGNTIYF

clone_size: few
d_call: TRBD2
v_call: TRBV20-1
j_call: TRBJ2-5
cdr3_nt: TGCAGTGCTAGTAGTGCCAGCGGGGCGAGGTACCAAGAGACCCAGTACTTC
cdr3_aa: CSASSASGARYQETQYF

clone_size: many
d_call: TRBD1
v_call: TRBV18
j_call: TRBJ1-2
cdr3_nt: TGTGCCAGCTCACCTGGGGCCCTACCCGGGACAGGGGTTGGCTACACCTTC
cdr3_aa: CASSPGALPGTGVGYTF

clone_size: many
d_call: TRBD1
v_call: TRBV28
j_call: TRBJ1-6
cdr3_nt: TGTGCCAGCAGACCTACCGGGACAGGGGTGTCACCCCTCCACTTT
cdr3_aa: CASRPTGTGVSPLHF

clone_size: few
d_call: TRBD2
v_call: TRBV7-9
j_call: TRBJ2-7
cdr3_nt: TGTGCCAGCAGTTCCGGACTAGCGCGGCCCTGGGAGCAGTACTTC
cdr3_aa: CASSSGLARPWEQYF

clone_size: -
d_call: TRBD1
v_call: TRBV2
j_call: TRBJ2-1
cdr3_nt: TGTGCCAGCAGTGGGACAGGGGGCCCCAACAATGAGCAGTTCTTC
cdr3_aa: CASSGTGGPNNEQFF

clone_size: many
d_call: TRBD2
v_call: TRBV28
j_call: TRBJ2-3
cdr3_nt: TGTGCCACAAAAGGGTACGGCACTAGCGGGAGGGCAGATACGCAGTATTTT
cdr3_aa: CATKGYGTSGRADTQYF

clone_size: many
d_call: -
v_call: TRBV27
j_call: TRBJ1-1
cdr3_nt: TGTGCCAGCAGTTTAAAAGCAGGCACTGAAGCTTTCTTT
cdr3_aa: CASSLKAGTEAFF

clone_size: many
d_call: TRBD2
v_call: TRBV30
j_call: TRBJ2-5
cdr3_nt: TGTGCCTGGGACCCCATAGCGGGAGTAGAGACCCAGTACTTC
cdr3_aa: CAWDPIAGVETQYF

clone_size: -
d_call: -
v_call: TRBV4-1
j_call: TRBJ2-4
cdr3_nt: TGCGCCAGCAGCCAAGCACAGCCCTTCAACAACATTCAGTACTTC
cdr3_aa: CASSQAQPFNNIQYF

clone_size: many
d_call: -
v_call: TRBV29-1
j_call: TRBJ2-7
cdr3_nt: TGCAGCGTTATTTCCCAGGAAGGTCGCGAGCAGTACTTC
cdr3_aa: CSVISQEGREQYF

clone_size: -
d_call: -
v_call: TRBV9
j_call: TRBJ2-2
cdr3_nt: TGTGCCAGCAGCAGGGGGGGGAACACCGGGGAGCTGTTTTTT
cdr3_aa: CASSRGGNTGELFF

clone_size: many
d_call: -
v_call: TRBV4-3
j_call: TRBJ2-3
cdr3_nt: TGCGCCAGCAGCCATTTTGAAGGGGGGCCTACAGATACGCAGTATTTT
cdr3_aa: CASSHFEGGPTDTQYF

clone_size: many
d_call: -
v_call: TRBV7-2
j_call: TRBJ2-7
cdr3_nt: TGTGCCAGCAGCGGGGGGACGGCGGTGGAGGAGCGGGTTGAGCAGTACTTC
cdr3_aa: CASSGGTAVEERVEQYF

clone_size: many
d_call: TRBD2
v_call: TRBV11-3
j_call: TRBJ2-5
cdr3_nt: TGTGCCAGCAGCGCCAGCGGGGGGGAGACCCAGTACTTC
cdr3_aa: CASSASGGETQYF

clone_size: few
d_call: TRBD1
v_call: TRBV20-1
j_call: TRBJ2-7
cdr3_nt: TGCAGTGCAGGGGGACAGAACCCCTCCGAGCAGTACTTC
cdr3_aa: CSAGGQNPSEQYF

clone_size: -
d_call: -
v_call: TRBV5-8
j_call: TRBJ1-3
cdr3_nt: TGTGCCAGCAGCGTCGCAGGGATCTTCTCTGGAAACACCATATATTTT
cdr3_aa: CASSVAGIFSGNTIYF

clone_size: many
d_call: -
v_call: TRBV6-5
j_call: TRBJ2-1
cdr3_nt: TGTGCCAGCAGTTACGGGGGGGCTGAGCAGTTCTTC
cdr3_aa: CASSYGGAEQFF

clone_size: many
d_call: -
v_call: TRBV4-2
j_call: TRBJ1-2
cdr3_nt: TGTGCCAGCAGCCAAGACATTGGCAGCTATGGCTACACCTTC
cdr3_aa: CASSQDIGSYGYTF

clone_size: many
d_call: -
v_call: TRBV6-1
j_call: TRBJ2-7
cdr3_nt: TGTGCCAGCAGTTCGGACAGAAACTCCTACGAGCAGTACTTC
cdr3_aa: CASSSDRNSYEQYF

clone_size: many
d_call: -
v_call: TRBV20-1
j_call: TRBJ2-7
cdr3_nt: TGCAGTGCGCTGTCCAGGAGCACCTACGAGCAGTACTTC
cdr3_aa: CSALSRSTYEQYF

clone_size: many
d_call: TRBD2
v_call: TRBV18
j_call: TRBJ2-5
cdr3_nt: TGTGCCAGCTCAGTAGCGGGAGGGCCAGGAGAGACCCAGTACTTC
cdr3_aa: CASSVAGGPGETQYF

clone_size: -
d_call: -
v_call: TRBV13
j_call: TRBJ1-2
cdr3_nt: TGTGCCAGCAGCCTCAACAGGGCGCGCTACACCTTC
cdr3_aa: CASSLNRARYTF

clone_size: -
d_call: TRBD2
v_call: TRBV29-1
j_call: TRBJ2-5
cdr3_nt: TGCAGCGTTGATTGGGCGGGAGGCACCGAACTGCAAGAGACCCAGTACTTC
cdr3_aa: CSVDWAGGTELQETQYF